These T cell receptor beta chains were read from a single sample in a study of blood T cell repertoires in COVID-19. The method was immunoSEQ multiplex PCR; TCRdb's version includes in-frame clones alone and lacks a portion of them. The table lists about 200,000 clones, 86% of them singletons. The sample comprised peripheral blood. These receptors were taken from a woman aged 45-60 years with acute or convalescent COVID-19. The CDR3 runs from the conserved cysteine through the conserved F or W. Fields, in order: J gene, V gene, D gene, CDR3 protein. D genes are given only for firm matches.

>TRBJ1-2|TRBV7-8|TRBD1
CASSRGTGQGYTF
>TRBJ2-5|TRBV7-3|TRBD1
CASSSGQGETQYF
>TRBJ2-5|TRBV18|NA
CASSPSLLETQYF
>TRBJ2-3|TRBV4-1|TRBD2
CASSLSGGGTDTQYF
>TRBJ2-2|TRBV11-3|TRBD2
CASSSRLAGGAGELFF
>TRBJ2-5|TRBV7-9|TRBD1
CASSLGDSTGGETQYF
>TRBJ2-3|TRBV6-2/TRBV6-3|NA
CASSTGIRQITQYF
>TRBJ1-4|TRBV6-6|TRBD1
CASSTSPGQHNEKLFF
>TRBJ1-1|TRBV19|TRBD1
CASSRQGDTEAFF
>TRBJ2-3|TRBV6-6|TRBD2
CASSPHITASGIRGILTAQYF
>TRBJ2-3|TRBV2|TRBD2
CASSEGVISGGPDTQYF
>TRBJ1-2|TRBV6-5|NA
CASSYSNRNYGYTF
>TRBJ1-2|TRBV9|NA
CASSGGQNYGYTF
>TRBJ2-7|TRBV9|NA
CASSAGISYEQYF
>TRBJ2-3|TRBV7-8|TRBD1
CASSPRDRGLLAPTDTQYF
>TRBJ1-5|TRBV2|NA
CASSETGSGQPQHF
>TRBJ2-5|TRBV5-1|TRBD1
CASSWGTGQETQYF
>TRBJ2-1|TRBV6-2/TRBV6-3|NA
CASSYGGSSYNEQFF
>TRBJ2-3|TRBV3-1/TRBV3-2|TRBD1
CASSQERKTGVVDTQYF
>TRBJ2-3|TRBV10-3|TRBD2
CAAAREGTDTQYF
>TRBJ2-5|TRBV15|NA
CATSRDRSDQETQYF
>TRBJ2-5|TRBV6-5|TRBD1
CASSRDRLTQYF
>TRBJ1-1|TRBV30|NA
CAWSLGAGNTEAFF
>TRBJ2-2|TRBV3-1/TRBV3-2|TRBD1
CASSQEGTGGELFF
>TRBJ1-3|TRBV29-1|NA
CSVTGISGNTIYF
>TRBJ2-7|TRBV7-2|TRBD1
CASSSTTGVEQYF
>TRBJ2-3|TRBV19|NA
CASSPPRQGAREGTQYF
>TRBJ2-2|TRBV7-2|TRBD1
CASSAGTAYTGELFF
>TRBJ1-6|TRBV25-1|TRBD1
CASSVMGQNNSPLHF
>TRBJ2-7|TRBV30|TRBD1
CAWNPGQGRDEQYF
>TRBJ2-2|TRBV5-5|NA
CASSLISGNTGELFF
>TRBJ2-7|TRBV27|TRBD2
CASSLGGTSGRAIYEQYF
>TRBJ1-4|TRBV18|NA
CASSVGQVSEKLFF
>TRBJ1-6|TRBV19|TRBD1
CASNWDGRQGRSPLHF
>TRBJ2-3|TRBV5-1|TRBD2
CASSLGTSGGADTQYF
>TRBJ1-1|TRBV6-6|TRBD1
CASSAPPDRPGEAFF
>TRBJ1-2|TRBV7-9|TRBD1
CASSPRGQGALGYTF
>TRBJ2-7|TRBV11-3|NA
CASSSSYSEQYF
>TRBJ2-2|TRBV2|NA
CASRQGTTGELFF
>TRBJ1-2|TRBV5-5|NA
CASSLATVNGGDGYTF
>TRBJ1-1|TRBV28|NA
CASSLSQGNTEAFF
>TRBJ1-2|TRBV19|NA
CASSETEGGYTF
>TRBJ1-1|TRBV5-1|TRBD1
CASSGRTGANTEAFF
>TRBJ1-2|TRBV18|NA
CASSPTVGGYGYTF
>TRBJ1-1|TRBV7-9|NA
CASSTRQNEAFF
>TRBJ1-1|TRBV30|TRBD1
CAWSRPGGNTEAFF
>TRBJ2-3|TRBV2|NA
CASESATLGFTDTQYF
>TRBJ2-5|TRBV3-1/TRBV3-2|NA
CASSLSNEETQYF
>TRBJ1-5|TRBV5-4|TRBD1
CASSLEGQYSNQPQHF
>TRBJ2-1|TRBV29-1|TRBD2
CSVIRLAGTSLREQFF
>TRBJ1-3|TRBV21-1|NA
CASSIQGSFRSGNTIYF
>TRBJ2-7|TRBV29-1|TRBD2
CSVEDGSGPYF